This T cell receptor beta chain was identified during a study of CD8+CD57+ T cells in acquired aplastic anemia. General observations from the study: Controls and patients did not differ significantly in CD8+ Simpson's diversity. Patients and controls had in common approximately 28 CD8+ CDR3 sequences.

TCR beta VDJ combinations and CDR3 sequences were profiled from genomic DNA. MiXCR was run by TCRdb on the reads, yielding one entry per CDR3 protein. The sample holds roughly 290,000 distinct CDR3 sequences; around three fifths are singletons and the top ten take around 1.3%. Concerning this clonotype itself: Its antigen is unidentified.

CDR1 is SGDLS and CDR2 is YYNGEE in the germline V gene. The germline V and J ends were trimmed by 4 bases and 6 bases, with 17 bases remaining between them. The CDR3 is made up of 14 amino acids. All patients picked for sequencing had shown, by flow cytometry, an expansion of CD8+CD57+ cells. This TCR derives from a human donor with aplastic anemia. The chain has TRBV9 and TRBJ2-7, with D unclear. Sequenced sample: sorted CD4+, CD8+, or CD8+CD57+ T cells (not recorded which) from PBMCs. CDR3 sequence (DNA): TGTGCCAGCAGCTTAATCGTTAGTTTTTCCGAGCAGTACTTC. Translation gives CASSLIVSFSEQYF. Full variable domain (missing parts from reference TRBV9 and TRBJ2-7): DSGVTQTPKHLITATGQRVTLRCSPRSGDLSVYWYQQSLDQGLQFLIQYYNGEERAKGNILERFSAQQFPDLHSELNLSSLELGDSALYFCASSLIVSFSEQYFGPGTRLTVT.